The clone carrying this T cell receptor beta chain showed up many times. Its specificity is unknown. HTBI primers from iRepertoire and Arm-PCR of CDR3 regions yielded the TCR beta libraries. In the original analysis: Overall, samples carried more than 55 TRBV and about 15 TRBJ segments. Each CDR3 protein is one row after TCRdb ran MiXCR on the multiplex PCR reads. These V and J calls are TCRdb output, not the study's own analysis. The sample lists 600,000 to 850,000 distinct CDR3 sequences, about 30% seen once, with about two fifths in the top ten. Time point meaning: persistent/refractory GD, antithyroid drugs over 5 years with positive TRAb. The authors made the TCR library using RNA they extracted from PBMCs. V was pared by 6 bases and J by 2 bases, with 19 bases between. The germline CDR1 and CDR2 sequences are MNHNS and SASEGT. The CDR3 runs 16 residues. These data are taken from a study of regulatory T cells in long-lasting Graves disease.

Points from the study as a whole: Favored gene segments in persistent disease were TRBV28, TRBJ1-2 and TRBJ2-5. Whereas about a thousand public clonotypes were shared by new patients, persistent patients shared more, at 2,741.

The source is a female donor with Graves disease. The specimen was peripheral blood mononuclear cells (PBMCs), collected when the disease was refractory, from a patient treated with antithyroid drugs. The rearrangement links TRBV6-1 to TRBJ1-2, with D maybe TRBD1 (5 bases). The CDR3 loop reads CASREPDRRRNYGYTF. The CDR3 DNA reads TGTGCCAGCAGGGAACCAGACAGACGTCGGAACTATGGCTACACCTTC.